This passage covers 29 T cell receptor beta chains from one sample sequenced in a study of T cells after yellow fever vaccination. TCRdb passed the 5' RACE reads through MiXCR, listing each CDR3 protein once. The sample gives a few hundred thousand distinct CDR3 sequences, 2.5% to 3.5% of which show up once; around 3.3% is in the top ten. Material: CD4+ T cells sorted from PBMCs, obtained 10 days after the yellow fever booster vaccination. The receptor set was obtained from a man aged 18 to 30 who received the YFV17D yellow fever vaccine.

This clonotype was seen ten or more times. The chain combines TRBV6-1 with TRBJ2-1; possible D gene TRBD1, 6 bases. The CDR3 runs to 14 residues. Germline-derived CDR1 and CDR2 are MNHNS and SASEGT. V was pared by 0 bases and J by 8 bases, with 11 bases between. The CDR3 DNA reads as TGTGCCAGCAGTGAAGCCCCCAGGGGTGATGAGCAGTTCTTC. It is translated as CASSEAPRGDEQFF.

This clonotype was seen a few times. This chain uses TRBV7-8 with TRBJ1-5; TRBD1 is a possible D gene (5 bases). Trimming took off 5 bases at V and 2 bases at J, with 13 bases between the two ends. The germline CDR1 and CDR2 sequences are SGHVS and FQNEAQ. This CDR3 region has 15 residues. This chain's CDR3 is CASSVRAFGNQPQHF. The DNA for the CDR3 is TGTGCCAGCAGCGTCAGGGCTTTTGGCAATCAGCCCCAGCATTTT.

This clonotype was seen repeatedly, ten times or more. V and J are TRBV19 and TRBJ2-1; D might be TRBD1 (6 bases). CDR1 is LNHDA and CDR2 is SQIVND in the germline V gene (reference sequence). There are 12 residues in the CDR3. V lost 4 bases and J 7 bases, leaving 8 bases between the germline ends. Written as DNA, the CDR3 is TGTGCCAGTAGTAGACAGGTAAATGAGCAGTTCTTC. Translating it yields CASSRQVNEQFF.

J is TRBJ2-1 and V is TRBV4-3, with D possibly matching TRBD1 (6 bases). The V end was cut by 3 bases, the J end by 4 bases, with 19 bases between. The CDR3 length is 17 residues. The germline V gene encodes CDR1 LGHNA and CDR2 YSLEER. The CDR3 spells CASSQGAAPFAYNEQFF. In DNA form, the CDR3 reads TGCGCCAGCAGCCAGGGGGCGGCTCCATTCGCATACAATGAGCAGTTCTTC.

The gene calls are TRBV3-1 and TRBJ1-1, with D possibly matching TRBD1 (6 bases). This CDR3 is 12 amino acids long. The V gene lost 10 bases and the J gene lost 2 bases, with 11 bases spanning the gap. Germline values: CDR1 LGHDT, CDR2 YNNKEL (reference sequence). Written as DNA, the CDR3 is TGTGCCACAACACAGGGAAACACTGAAGCTTTCTTT. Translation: CATTQGNTEAFF.

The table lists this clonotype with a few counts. This CDR3 is CSASRTVYGYTF. CDR3 bases: TGCAGTGCTAGTAGGACGGTATATGGCTACACCTTC. The rearrangement joins TRBV20-1 to TRBJ1-2, with D unclear. The V and J ends lost 3 bases and 5 bases respectively, with 10 bases between them. The CDR3 sequence is 12 residues long. The germline gives CDR1 DFQATT, CDR2 SNEGSKA (reference sequence).

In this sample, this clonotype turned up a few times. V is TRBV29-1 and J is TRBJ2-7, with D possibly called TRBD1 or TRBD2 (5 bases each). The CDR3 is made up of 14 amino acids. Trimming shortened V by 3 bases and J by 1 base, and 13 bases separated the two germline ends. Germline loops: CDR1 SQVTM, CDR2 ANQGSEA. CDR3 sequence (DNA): TGCAGCGTTGAGGGGGAGCGCCCTTCCTACGAGCAGTACGTC. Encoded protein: CSVEGERPSYEQYV.

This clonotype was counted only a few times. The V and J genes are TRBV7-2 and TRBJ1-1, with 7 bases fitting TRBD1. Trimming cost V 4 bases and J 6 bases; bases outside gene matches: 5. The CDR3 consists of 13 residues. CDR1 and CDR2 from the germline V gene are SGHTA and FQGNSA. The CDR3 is CASSSRGVAEAFF. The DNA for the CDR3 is TGTGCCAGCAGCTCCAGGGGGGTGGCTGAAGCTTTCTTT.

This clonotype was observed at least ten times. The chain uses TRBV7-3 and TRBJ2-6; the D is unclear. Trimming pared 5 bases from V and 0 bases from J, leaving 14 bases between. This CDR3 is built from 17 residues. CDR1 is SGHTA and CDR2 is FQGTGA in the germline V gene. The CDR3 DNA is TGTGCCAGCAGCCCCCTTAGAAGGTACTCTGGGGCCAACGTCCTGACTTTC. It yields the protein CASSPLRRYSGANVLTF.

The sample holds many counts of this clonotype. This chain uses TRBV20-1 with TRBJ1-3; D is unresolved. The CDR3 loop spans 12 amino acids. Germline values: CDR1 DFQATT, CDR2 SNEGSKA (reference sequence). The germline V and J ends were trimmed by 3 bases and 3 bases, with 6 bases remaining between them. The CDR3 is CSASSRGNTIYF. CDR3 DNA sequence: TGCAGTGCTAGTTCTCGTGGAAACACCATATATTTT.

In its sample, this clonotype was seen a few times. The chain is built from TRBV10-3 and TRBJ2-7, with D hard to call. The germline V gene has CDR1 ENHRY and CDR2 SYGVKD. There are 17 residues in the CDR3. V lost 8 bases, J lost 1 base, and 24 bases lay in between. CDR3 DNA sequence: TGTGCCATCTTCGCCGTCCCGGCCAGGCGGCCTTCCTACGAGCAGTACTTC. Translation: CAIFAVPARRPSYEQYF.

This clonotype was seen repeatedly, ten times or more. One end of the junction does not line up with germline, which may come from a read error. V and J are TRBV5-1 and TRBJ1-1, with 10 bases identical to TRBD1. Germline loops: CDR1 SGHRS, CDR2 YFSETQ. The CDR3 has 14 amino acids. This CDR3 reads CASSLGTGVTEAFF. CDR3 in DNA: TGCGCCAGCAGTTTGGGGACAGGGGTTACTGAAGCTTTCTTT.

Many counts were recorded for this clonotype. CDR3 residues: CASIQDGLGTEAFF. In DNA, the CDR3 is TGTGCCAGCATACAGGACGGCCTCGGTACTGAAGCTTTCTTT. The V and J genes are TRBV2 and TRBJ1-1; D is perhaps TRBD1 (5 bases). Germline CDR1 reads SNHLY; CDR2 reads FYNNEI. CDR3 size: 14 residues. Trimming shortened V by 7 bases and J by 5 bases, and 17 bases separated the two germline ends.

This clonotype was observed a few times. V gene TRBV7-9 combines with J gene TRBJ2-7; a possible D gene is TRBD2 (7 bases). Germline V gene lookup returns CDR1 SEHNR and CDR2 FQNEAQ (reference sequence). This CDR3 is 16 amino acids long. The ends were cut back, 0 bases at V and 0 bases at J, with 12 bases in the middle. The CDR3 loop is CASSLAGGPNSYEQYF. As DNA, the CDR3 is TGTGCCAGCAGCTTAGCGGGGGGGCCCAACTCCTACGAGCAGTACTTC. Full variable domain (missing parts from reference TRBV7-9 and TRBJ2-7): DTGVSQNPRHKITKRGQNVTFRCDPISEHNRLYWYRQTLGQGPEFLTYFQNEAQLEKSRLLSDRFSAERPKGSFSTLEIQRTEQGDSAMYLCASSLAGGPNSYEQYFGPGTRLTVT.

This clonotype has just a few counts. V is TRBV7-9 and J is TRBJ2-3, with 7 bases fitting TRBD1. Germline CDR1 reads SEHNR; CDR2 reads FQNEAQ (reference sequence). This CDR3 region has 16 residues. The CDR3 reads CASAVGVRTGADTQYF. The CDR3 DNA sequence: TGTGCTTCGGCTGTGGGTGTCAGAACAGGGGCAGATACGCAGTATTTT.

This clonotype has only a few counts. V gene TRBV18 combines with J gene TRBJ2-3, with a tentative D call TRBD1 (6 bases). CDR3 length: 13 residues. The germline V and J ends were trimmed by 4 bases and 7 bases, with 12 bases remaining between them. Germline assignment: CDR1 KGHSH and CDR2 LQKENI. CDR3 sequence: CASSRTDSNTQYF. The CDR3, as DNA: TGTGCCAGCTCACGAACGGACAGCAATACGCAGTATTTT.

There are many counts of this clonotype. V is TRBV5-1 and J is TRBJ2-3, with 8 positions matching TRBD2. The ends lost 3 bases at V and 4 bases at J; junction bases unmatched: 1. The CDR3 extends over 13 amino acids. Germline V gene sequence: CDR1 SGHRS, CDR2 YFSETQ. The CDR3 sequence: CASSSGGPDTQYF. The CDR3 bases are TGCGCCAGCAGCTCGGGGGGGCCAGATACGCAGTATTTT.

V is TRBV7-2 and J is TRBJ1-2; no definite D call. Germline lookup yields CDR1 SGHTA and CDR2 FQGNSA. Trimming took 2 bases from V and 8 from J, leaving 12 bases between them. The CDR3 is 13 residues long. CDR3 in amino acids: CASSLNSLGGYTF. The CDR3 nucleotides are TGTGCCAGCAGCTTAAACAGTTTGGGAGGCTACACCTTC. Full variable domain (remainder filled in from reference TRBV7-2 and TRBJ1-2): GAGVSQSPSNKVTEKGKDVELRCDPISGHTALYWYRQSLGQGLEFLIYFQGNSAPDKSGLPSDRFSAERTGGSVSTLTIQRTQQEDSAVYLCASSLNSLGGYTFGSGTRLTVV.

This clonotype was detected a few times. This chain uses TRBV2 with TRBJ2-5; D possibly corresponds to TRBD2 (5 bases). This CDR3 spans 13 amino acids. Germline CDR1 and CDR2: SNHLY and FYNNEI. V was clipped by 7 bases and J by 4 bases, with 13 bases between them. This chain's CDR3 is CASNREGGETQYF. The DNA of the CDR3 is TGTGCCAGCAACCGAGAGGGCGGAGAGACCCAGTACTTC.

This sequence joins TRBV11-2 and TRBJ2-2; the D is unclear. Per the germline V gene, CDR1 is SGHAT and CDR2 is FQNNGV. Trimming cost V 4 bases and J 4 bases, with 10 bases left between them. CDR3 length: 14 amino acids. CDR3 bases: TGTGCCAGCAGCTCCCGCCAGACCACCGGGGAGCTGTTTTTT. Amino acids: CASSSRQTTGELFF. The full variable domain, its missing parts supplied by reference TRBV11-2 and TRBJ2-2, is EAGVAQSPRYKIIEKRQSVAFWCNPISGHATLYWYQQILGQGPKLLIQFQNNGVVDDSQLPKDRFSAERLKGVDSTLKIQPAKLEDSAVYLCASSSRQTTGELFFGEGSRLTVL.

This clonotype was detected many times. CDR3 in amino acids: CSVPYGAGGAKAFF. CDR3 nucleotides: TGCAGCGTTCCCTATGGTGCCGGGGGCGCAAAGGCTTTCTTT. The chain employs TRBV29-1 and TRBJ1-1; maybe TRBD1 (6 bases). Trimming removed 5 bases at V and 11 bases at J, with 24 bases between. Germline V CDR1 and CDR2: SQVTM, ANQGSEA. The CDR3 consists of 14 residues.

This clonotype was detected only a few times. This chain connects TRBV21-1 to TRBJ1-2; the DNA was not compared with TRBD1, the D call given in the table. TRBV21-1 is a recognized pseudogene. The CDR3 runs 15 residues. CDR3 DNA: TGTGCCAGCAGCAAAACGGGACAGGCAAGCTATGGCTACACCTTC. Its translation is CASSKTGQASYGYTF.

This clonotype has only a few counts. In DNA form, the CDR3 reads TGTGCCAGCAGTGAAACGGGGGCAGCTGGCTACACCTTC. It codes for CASSETGAAGYTF. V gene TRBV2 combines with J gene TRBJ1-2, with a tentative D call TRBD1 (6 bases). CDR1 and CDR2 from the germline V gene are SNHLY and FYNNEI. The ends were cut back, 2 bases at V and 7 bases at J, with 11 bases in the middle. The CDR3 runs 13 residues.

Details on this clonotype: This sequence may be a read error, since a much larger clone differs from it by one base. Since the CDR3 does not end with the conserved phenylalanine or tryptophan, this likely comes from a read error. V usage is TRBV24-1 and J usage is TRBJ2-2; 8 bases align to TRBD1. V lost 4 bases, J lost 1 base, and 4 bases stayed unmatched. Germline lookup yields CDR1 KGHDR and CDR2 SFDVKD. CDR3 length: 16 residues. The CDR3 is CATSDPGTGNTGELFS. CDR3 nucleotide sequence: TGTGCCACCAGTGACCCCGGGACAGGGAACACCGGGGAGCTGTTTTCT.

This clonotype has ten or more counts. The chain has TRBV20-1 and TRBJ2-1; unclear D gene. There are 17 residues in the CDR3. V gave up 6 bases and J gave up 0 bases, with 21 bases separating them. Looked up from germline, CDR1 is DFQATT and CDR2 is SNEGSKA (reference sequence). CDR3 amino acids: CSAPRMNSVSSYNEQFF. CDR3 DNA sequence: TGCAGTGCCCCCCGGATGAACTCCGTGAGCTCCTACAATGAGCAGTTCTTC.

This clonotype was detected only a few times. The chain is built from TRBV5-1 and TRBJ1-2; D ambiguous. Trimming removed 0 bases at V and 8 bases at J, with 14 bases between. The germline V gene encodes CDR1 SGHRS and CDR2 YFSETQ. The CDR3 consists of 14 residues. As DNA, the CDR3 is TGCGCCAGCAGCTTGGCCGAAGTAAGCGGAGGCTACACCTTC. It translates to CASSLAEVSGGYTF. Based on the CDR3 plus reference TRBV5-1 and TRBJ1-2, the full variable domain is KAGVTQTPRYLIKTRGQQVTLSCSPISGHRSVSWYQQTPGQGLQFLFEYFSETQRNKGNFPGRFSGRQFSNSRSEMNVSTLELGDSALYLCASSLAEVSGGYTFGSGTRLTVV.

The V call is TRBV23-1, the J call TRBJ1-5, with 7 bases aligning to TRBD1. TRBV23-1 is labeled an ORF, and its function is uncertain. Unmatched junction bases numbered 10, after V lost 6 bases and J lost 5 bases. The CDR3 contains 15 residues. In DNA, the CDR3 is TGCGCCAGCAGCCCTAGACAGGGTCCGTATCAGCCCCAGCATTTT. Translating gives CASSPRQGPYQPQHF.

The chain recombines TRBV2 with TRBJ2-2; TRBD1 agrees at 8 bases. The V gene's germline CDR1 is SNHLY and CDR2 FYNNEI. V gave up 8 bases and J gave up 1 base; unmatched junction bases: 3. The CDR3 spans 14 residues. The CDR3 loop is CASSGGWNTGELFF. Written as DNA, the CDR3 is TGTGCCAGCTCAGGGGGCTGGAACACCGGGGAGCTGTTTTTT.

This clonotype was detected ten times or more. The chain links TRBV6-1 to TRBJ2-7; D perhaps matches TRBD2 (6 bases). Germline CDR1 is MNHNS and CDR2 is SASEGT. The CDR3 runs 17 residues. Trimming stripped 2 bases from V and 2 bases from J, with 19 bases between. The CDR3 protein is CASSEPTSIYVAYEQYF. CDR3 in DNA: TGTGCCAGCAGTGAACCTACTAGCATCTATGTGGCCTACGAGCAGTACTTC.